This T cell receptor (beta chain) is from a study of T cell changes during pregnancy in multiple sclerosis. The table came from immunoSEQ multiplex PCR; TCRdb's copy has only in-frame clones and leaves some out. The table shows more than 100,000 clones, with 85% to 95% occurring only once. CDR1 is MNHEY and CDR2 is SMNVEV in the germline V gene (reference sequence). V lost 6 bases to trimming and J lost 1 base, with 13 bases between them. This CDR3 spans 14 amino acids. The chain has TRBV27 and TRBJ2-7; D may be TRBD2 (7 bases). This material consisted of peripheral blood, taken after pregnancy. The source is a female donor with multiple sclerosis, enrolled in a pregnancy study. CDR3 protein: CASRKGGGSYEQYF. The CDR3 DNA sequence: TGTGCCAGCAGGAAAGGGGGGGGATCCTACGAGCAGTACTTC.